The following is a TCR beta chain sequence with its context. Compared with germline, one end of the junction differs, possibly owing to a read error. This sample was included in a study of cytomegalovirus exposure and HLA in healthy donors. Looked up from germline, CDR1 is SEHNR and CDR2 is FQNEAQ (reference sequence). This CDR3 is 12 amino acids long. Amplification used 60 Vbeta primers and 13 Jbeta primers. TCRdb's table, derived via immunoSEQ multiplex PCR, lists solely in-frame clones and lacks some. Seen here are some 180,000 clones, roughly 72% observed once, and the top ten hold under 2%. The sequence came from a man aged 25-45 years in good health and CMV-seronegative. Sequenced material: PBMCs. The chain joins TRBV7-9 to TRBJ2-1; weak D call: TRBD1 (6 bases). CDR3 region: CSSRPGVNEQFF. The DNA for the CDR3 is TGTTCCAGCAGGCCAGGGGTCAATGAGCAGTTCTTC.